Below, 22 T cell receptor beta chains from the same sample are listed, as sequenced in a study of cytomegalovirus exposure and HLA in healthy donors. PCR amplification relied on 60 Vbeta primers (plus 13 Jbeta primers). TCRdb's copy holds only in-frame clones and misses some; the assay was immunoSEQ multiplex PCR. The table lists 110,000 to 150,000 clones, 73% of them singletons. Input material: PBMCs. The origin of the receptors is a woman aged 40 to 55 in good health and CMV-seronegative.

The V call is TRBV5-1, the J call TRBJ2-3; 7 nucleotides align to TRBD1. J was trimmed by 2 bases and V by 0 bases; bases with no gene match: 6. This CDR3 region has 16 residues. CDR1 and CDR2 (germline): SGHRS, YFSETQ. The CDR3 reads CASSLAVGGSTDTQYF. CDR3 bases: TGCGCCAGCAGCTTGGCCGTAGGGGGCTCCACAGATACGCAGTATTTT.

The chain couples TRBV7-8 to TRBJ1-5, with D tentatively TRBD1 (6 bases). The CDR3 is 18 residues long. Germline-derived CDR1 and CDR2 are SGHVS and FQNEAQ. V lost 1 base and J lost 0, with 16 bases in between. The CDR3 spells CASSLGRGSLYSNQPQHF. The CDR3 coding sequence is TGTGCCAGCAGCTTAGGCAGGGGTTCCCTTTATAGCAATCAGCCCCAGCATTTT.

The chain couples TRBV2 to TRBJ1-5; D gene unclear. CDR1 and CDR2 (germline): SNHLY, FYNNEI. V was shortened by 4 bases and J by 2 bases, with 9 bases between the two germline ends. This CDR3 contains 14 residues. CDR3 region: CASSVSGRNQPQHF. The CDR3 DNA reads TGTGCCAGCAGTGTCTCCGGTCGCAATCAGCCCCAGCATTTT.

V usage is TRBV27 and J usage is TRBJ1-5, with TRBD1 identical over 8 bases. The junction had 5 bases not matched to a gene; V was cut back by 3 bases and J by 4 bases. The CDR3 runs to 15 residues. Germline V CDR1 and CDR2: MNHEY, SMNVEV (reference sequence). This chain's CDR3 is CASSLLGTGNQPQHF. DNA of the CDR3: TGTGCCAGCAGTTTGTTAGGGACAGGTAATCAGCCCCAGCATTTT.

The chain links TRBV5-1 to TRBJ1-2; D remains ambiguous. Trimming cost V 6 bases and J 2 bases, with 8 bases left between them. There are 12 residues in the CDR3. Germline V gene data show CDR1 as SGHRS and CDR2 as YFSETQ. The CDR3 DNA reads TGCGCCAGCACCGGGTCGAACTATGGCTACACCTTC. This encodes CASTGSNYGYTF. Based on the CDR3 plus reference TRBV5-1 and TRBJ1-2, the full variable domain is KAGVTQTPRYLIKTRGQQVTLSCSPISGHRSVSWYQQTPGQGLQFLFEYFSETQRNKGNFPGRFSGRQFSNSRSEMNVSTLELGDSALYLCASTGSNYGYTFGSGTRLTVV.

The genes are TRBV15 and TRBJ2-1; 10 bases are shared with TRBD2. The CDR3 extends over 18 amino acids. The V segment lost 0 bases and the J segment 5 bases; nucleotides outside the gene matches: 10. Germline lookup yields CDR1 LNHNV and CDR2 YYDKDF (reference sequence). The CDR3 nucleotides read TGTGCCACCAGCAGAGAGCGGCTAGCGGGGGCAGGTAACAATGAGCAGTTCTTC. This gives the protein CATSRERLAGAGNNEQFF. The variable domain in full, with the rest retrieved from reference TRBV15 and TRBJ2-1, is DAMVIQNPRYQVTQFGKPVTLSCSQTLNHNVMYWYQQKSSQAPKLLFHYYDKDFNNEADTPDNFQSRRPNTSFCFLDIRSPGLGDTAMYLCATSRERLAGAGNNEQFFGPGTRLTVL.

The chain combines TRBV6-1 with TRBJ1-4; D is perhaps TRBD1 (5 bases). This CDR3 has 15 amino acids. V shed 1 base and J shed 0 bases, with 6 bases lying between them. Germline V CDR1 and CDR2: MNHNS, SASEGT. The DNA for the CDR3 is TGTGCCAGCAGTGAAGGGGGGGCAACTAATGAAAAACTGTTTTTT. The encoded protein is CASSEGGATNEKLFF.

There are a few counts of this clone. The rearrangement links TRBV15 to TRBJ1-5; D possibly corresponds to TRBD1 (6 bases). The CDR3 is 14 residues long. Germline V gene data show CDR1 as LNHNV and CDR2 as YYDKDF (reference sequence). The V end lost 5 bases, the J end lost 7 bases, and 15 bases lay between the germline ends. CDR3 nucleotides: TGTGCCACCAGCGGAACAGGGTCCCGGCAGCCCCAGCATTTT. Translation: CATSGTGSRQPQHF.

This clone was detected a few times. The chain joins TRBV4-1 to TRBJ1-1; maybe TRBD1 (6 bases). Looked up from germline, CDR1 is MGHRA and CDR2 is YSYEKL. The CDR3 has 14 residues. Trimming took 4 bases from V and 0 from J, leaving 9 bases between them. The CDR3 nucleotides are TGCGCCAGCAGCCCAGGGGAGATGAACACTGAAGCTTTCTTT. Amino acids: CASSPGEMNTEAFF.

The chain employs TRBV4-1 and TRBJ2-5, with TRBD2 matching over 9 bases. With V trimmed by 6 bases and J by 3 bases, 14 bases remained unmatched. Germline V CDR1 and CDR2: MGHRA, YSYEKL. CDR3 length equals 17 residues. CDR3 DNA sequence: TGCGCCAGCAGGGGGCTAGCGGGAATTAATGGAAAAGAGACCCAGTACTTC. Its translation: CASRGLAGINGKETQYF.

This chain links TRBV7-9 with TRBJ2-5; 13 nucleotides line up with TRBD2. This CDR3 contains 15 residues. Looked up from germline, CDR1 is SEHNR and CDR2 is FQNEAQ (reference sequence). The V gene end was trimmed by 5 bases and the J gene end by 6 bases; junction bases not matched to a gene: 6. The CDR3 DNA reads TGTGCCAGCAGCCCGGGGACTAGCGGGATGAAGACCCAGTACTTC. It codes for CASSPGTSGMKTQYF.

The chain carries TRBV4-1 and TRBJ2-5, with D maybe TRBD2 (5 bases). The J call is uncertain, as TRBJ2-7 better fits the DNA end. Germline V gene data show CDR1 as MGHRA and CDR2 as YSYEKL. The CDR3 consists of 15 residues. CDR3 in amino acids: CASSHPWRATYEQYF. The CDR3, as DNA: TGCGCCAGCAGCCACCCCTGGCGGGCAACCTACGAGCAGTACTTC.

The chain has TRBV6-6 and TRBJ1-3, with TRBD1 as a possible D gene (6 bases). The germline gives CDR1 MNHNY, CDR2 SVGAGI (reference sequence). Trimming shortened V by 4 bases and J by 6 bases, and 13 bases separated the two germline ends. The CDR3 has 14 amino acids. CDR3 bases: TGTGCCAGCAGTTCCGGACAGCTTATAAACACCATATATTTT. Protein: CASSSGQLINTIYF.

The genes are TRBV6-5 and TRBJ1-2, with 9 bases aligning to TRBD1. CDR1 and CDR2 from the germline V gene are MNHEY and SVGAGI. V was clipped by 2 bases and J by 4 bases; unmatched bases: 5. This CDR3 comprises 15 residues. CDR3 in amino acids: CASSYRGQGSYGYTF. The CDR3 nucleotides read TGTGCCAGCAGTTACAGGGGACAGGGAAGCTATGGCTACACCTTC.

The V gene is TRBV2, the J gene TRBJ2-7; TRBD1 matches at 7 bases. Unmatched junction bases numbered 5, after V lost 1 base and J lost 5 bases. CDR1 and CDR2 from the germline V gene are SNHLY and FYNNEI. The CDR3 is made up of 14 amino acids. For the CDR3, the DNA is TGTGCCAGCAGTGAAGGTTACAGGGGCAACGAGCAGTACTTC. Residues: CASSEGYRGNEQYF. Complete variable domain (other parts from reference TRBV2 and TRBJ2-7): EPEVTQTPSHQVTQMGQEVILRCVPISNHLYFYWYRQILGQKVEFLVSFYNNEISEKSEIFDDQFSVERPDGSNFTLKIRSTKLEDSAMYFCASSEGYRGNEQYFGPGTRLTVT.

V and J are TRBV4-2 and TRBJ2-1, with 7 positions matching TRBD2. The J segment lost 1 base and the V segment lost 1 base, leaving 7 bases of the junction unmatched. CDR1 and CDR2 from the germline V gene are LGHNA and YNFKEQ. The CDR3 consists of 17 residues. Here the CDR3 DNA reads TGTGCCAGCAGCCAAGGTTCGGGCGGGGGTTCCTACAATGAGCAGTTCTTC. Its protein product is CASSQGSGGGSYNEQFF.

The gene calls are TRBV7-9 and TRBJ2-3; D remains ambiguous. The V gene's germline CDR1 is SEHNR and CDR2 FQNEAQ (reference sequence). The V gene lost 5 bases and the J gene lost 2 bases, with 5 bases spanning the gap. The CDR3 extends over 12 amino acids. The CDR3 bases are TGTGCCAGCAGCGTCTCCACAGATACGCAGTATTTT. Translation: CASSVSTDTQYF.

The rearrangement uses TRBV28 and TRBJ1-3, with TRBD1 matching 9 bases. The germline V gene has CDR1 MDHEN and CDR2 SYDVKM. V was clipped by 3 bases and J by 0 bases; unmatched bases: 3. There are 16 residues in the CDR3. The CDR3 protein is CASSFSTGGSGNTIYF. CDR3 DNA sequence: TGTGCCAGCAGTTTCTCGACAGGGGGCTCTGGAAACACCATATATTTT.

In DNA form, the CDR3 reads TGTGCCAGCAGCTTAGTTGGGGCTGATGGCTACACCTTC. Protein sequence: CASSLVGADGYTF. The chain carries TRBV7-2 and TRBJ1-2; TRBD1 might be the D (5 bases). CDR1 and CDR2 from the germline V gene are SGHTA and FQGNSA. This CDR3 region has 13 residues. The ends were cut back, 1 base at V and 6 bases at J, with 9 bases in the middle.

CDR3 nucleotides: TGTGCCAGCAGCTATCTGGAGCCCACTGAAGCTTTCTTT. Protein sequence: CASSYLEPTEAFF. The chain couples TRBV6-1 to TRBJ1-1; D call uncertain. The V gene lost 6 bases and the J gene lost 4 bases, with 12 bases spanning the gap. The CDR3 loop spans 13 amino acids. CDR1 MNHNS and CDR2 SASEGT come from the germline V gene.

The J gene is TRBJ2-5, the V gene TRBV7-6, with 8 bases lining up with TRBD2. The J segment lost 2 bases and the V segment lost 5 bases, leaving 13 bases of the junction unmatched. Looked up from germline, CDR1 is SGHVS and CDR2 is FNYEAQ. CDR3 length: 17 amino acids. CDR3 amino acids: CASSPGGSGGAQETQYF. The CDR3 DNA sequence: TGTGCCAGCAGCCCCGGAGGGAGCGGGGGAGCTCAAGAGACCCAGTACTTC. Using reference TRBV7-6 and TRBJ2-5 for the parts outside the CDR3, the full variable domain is GAGVSQSPRYKVTKRGQDVALRCDPISGHVSLYWYRQALGQGPEFLTYFNYEAQQDKSGLPNDRFSAERPEGSISTLTIQRTEQRDSAMYRCASSPGGSGGAQETQYFGPGTRLLVL.

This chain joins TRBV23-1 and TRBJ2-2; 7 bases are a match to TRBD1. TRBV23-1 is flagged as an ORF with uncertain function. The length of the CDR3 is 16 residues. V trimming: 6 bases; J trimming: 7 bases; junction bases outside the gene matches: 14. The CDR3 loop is CASRGPLTGSGGELFF. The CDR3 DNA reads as TGCGCCAGCAGGGGTCCCCTGACAGGGTCTGGCGGGGAGCTGTTTTTT.